Presented here are 16 T cell receptor beta chains from one specimen sequenced in a study of cytomegalovirus exposure and HLA in healthy donors. Profiled with immunoSEQ multiplex PCR; TCRdb holds only in-frame clones, not every one. The table has 200,000 or so clones, approximately 80% seen once. The sample consisted of PBMCs. The receptors were gathered from a man aged 18 to 35 in good health and CMV-seropositive.

This chain connects TRBV9 to TRBJ2-4; 8 nucleotides match TRBD2. Germline trimming cut 4 bases from V and 6 bases from J; bases unmatched to any gene: 18. From germline, CDR1 is SGDLS and CDR2 YYNGEE. The CDR3 loop spans 18 amino acids. The CDR3 region is CASSSEPLPGLEGNIQYF. The CDR3 DNA follows: TGTGCCAGCAGCTCCGAACCCCTCCCGGGACTAGAGGGAAACATTCAGTACTTC.

V gene TRBV27 combines with J gene TRBJ2-2; 7 bases align to TRBD2. The junction had 2 bases not matched to a gene; V was cut back by 1 base and J by 9 bases. CDR3 length equals 13 residues. Germline assignment: CDR1 MNHEY and CDR2 SMNVEV (reference sequence). CDR3 sequence (DNA): TGTGCCAGCAGTTTATGGGGGGGACGGGAGCTGTTTTTT. This sequence encodes CASSLWGGRELFF.

The CDR3 sequence: CASSSPGTTYGYTF. The DNA for the CDR3 is TGTGCCAGCAGCTCTCCCGGGACTACCTATGGCTACACCTTC. The J gene is TRBJ1-2, the V gene TRBV5-4, with D tentatively TRBD1 (5 bases). The CDR3 length is 14 residues. CDR1 and CDR2 from the germline V gene are SGHNT and YYREEE (reference sequence). Trimming removed 3 bases from V and 4 bases from J, with 13 bases in between.

The rearrangement links TRBV19 to TRBJ2-5, with TRBD1 matching over 9 bases. J lost 4 bases, V lost 4 bases, and 7 bases had no gene match. In germline, CDR1 is LNHDA, CDR2 SQIVND (reference sequence). This CDR3 has 15 amino acids. The CDR3 is CASSTSGQGGETQYF. Here the CDR3 DNA reads TGTGCCAGTAGTACCTCGGGACAGGGCGGAGAGACCCAGTACTTC. Drawing the rest from reference TRBV19 and TRBJ2-5, the complete variable domain is DGGITQSPKYLFRKEGQNVTLSCEQNLNHDAMYWYRQDPGQGLRLIYYSQIVNDFQKGDIAEGYSVSREKKESFPLTVTSAQKNPTAFYLCASSTSGQGGETQYFGPGTRLLVL.

The CDR3 loop reads CAWSYKSRDRDRNEQFF. The CDR3 nucleotides are TGTGCCTGGAGCTATAAAAGCCGGGACAGGGACCGCAATGAGCAGTTCTTC. The gene calls are TRBV30 and TRBJ2-1; 9 nucleotides match TRBD1. Germline V gene lookup returns CDR1 GTSNPN and CDR2 SVGIG (reference sequence). V lost 3 bases and J lost 6; bases outside the gene matches: 15. There are 17 residues in the CDR3.

J is TRBJ2-6 and V is TRBV7-9, with 9 positions matching TRBD2. Losses at the gene ends were 5 bases for V and 0 bases for J; bases not matched to a gene: 8. The CDR3 contains 18 residues. Germline V gives CDR1 SEHNR, CDR2 FQNEAQ (reference sequence). This CDR3 is CASSPRLAVNSGANVLTF. Written as DNA, the CDR3 is TGTGCCAGCAGCCCCCGACTAGCGGTAAACTCTGGGGCCAACGTCCTGACTTTC.

This chain connects TRBV27 to TRBJ2-7; 11 bases fit TRBD1. Germline V gene lookup returns CDR1 MNHEY and CDR2 SMNVEV (reference sequence). This CDR3 is 15 amino acids long. V was pared by 4 bases and J by 4 bases, with 6 bases of the junction left unmatched. CDR3 DNA sequence: TGTGCCAGCAGTTACCCCGGGACAGGGGGTTACGAGCAGTACTTC. Its translation: CASSYPGTGGYEQYF.

This chain uses TRBV2 with TRBJ2-5; TRBD2 matches 8 bases. There are 13 residues in the CDR3. Germline V lookup: CDR1 SNHLY, CDR2 FYNNEI. V lost 7 bases, J lost 9 bases, and 10 bases stayed unmatched. CDR3 sequence reads: CASTGLAEASQYF. Here the CDR3 DNA reads TGTGCCAGCACCGGACTAGCCGAGGCTTCCCAGTACTTC.

The V call is TRBV6-5, the J call TRBJ2-1, with D possibly being TRBD2 (6 bases). Between the trimmed V and J ends, which lost 8 bases and 7 bases, there was a span of 9 bases. The CDR3 runs to 11 residues. Germline V lookup: CDR1 MNHEY, CDR2 SVGAGI. Here the CDR3 reads CASYRENEQFF. In DNA, the CDR3 is TGTGCCAGCTATCGGGAGAATGAGCAGTTCTTC.

The V and J genes are TRBV9 and TRBJ2-1, with TRBD2 as a possible D gene (6 bases). Germline-derived CDR1 and CDR2 are SGDLS and YYNGEE. This CDR3 spans 15 amino acids. Trimming took 4 bases from V and 6 from J, leaving 17 bases between them. CDR3 sequence reads: CASSPGGPHPNEQFF. The CDR3 region has the DNA TGTGCCAGCAGCCCCGGAGGGCCTCACCCCAATGAGCAGTTCTTC.

The chain is built from TRBV7-9 and TRBJ2-1; 10 bases agree with TRBD1. This CDR3 region has 15 residues. The V and J ends lost 3 bases and 5 bases, in that order; junction bases with no gene match: 4. Germline V CDR1 and CDR2: SEHNR, FQNEAQ (reference sequence). The CDR3 protein is CASSFGTGANNEQFF. CDR3 in DNA: TGTGCCAGCAGCTTCGGGACAGGGGCCAACAATGAGCAGTTCTTC.

The chain recombines TRBV5-1 with TRBJ2-5; TRBD2 agrees at 8 bases. The V gene end was trimmed by 2 bases and the J gene end by 5 bases; junction bases not matched to a gene: 20. CDR1 and CDR2 (germline): SGHRS, YFSETQ. This CDR3 has 19 residues. This CDR3 is CASSFPKQASGFKVETQYF. CDR3 nucleotides: TGCGCCAGCAGCTTCCCAAAGCAGGCTAGCGGGTTTAAGGTGGAGACCCAGTACTTC. Drawing the rest from reference TRBV5-1 and TRBJ2-5, the complete variable domain is KAGVTQTPRYLIKTRGQQVTLSCSPISGHRSVSWYQQTPGQGLQFLFEYFSETQRNKGNFPGRFSGRQFSNSRSEMNVSTLELGDSALYLCASSFPKQASGFKVETQYFGPGTRLLVL.

CDR3 nucleotides: TGTGCCTGGAGTGAAGGGGACAGGGAAGAGACCCAGTACTTC. As protein: CAWSEGDREETQYF. The J gene is TRBJ2-5, the V gene TRBV30; 9 bases agree with TRBD1. Trimming at V came to 1 base and at J to 3 bases, leaving 3 bases not matched to a gene. Germline-derived CDR1 and CDR2 are GTSNPN and SVGIG (reference sequence). The length of the CDR3 is 14 residues. The full variable domain, in which reference TRBV30 and TRBJ2-5 provide the parts outside the CDR3, is SQTIHQWPATLVQPVGSPLSLECTVEGTSNPNLYWYRQAAGRGLQLLFYSVGIGQISSEVPQNLSASRPQDRQFILSSKKLLLSDSGFYLCAWSEGDREETQYFGPGTRLLVL.

This clone has a single count. The gene calls are TRBV28 and TRBJ2-1; 8 nucleotides match TRBD2. The CDR3 totals 15 residues. Germline V CDR1 and CDR2: MDHEN, SYDVKM. Trimming took 4 bases from V and 4 from J; bases not matched to a gene: 6. The CDR3 sequence is CASSSGTRVYNEQFF. The DNA of the CDR3 is TGTGCCAGCAGTTCCGGGACTAGAGTTTACAATGAGCAGTTCTTC.

The J gene is TRBJ2-1, the V gene TRBV28, with 10 bases aligning to TRBD2. The ends lost 7 bases at V and 0 bases at J; junction bases unmatched: 3. Looked up from germline, CDR1 is MDHEN and CDR2 is SYDVKM. The CDR3 totals 15 residues. The CDR3 sequence: CASTSSGSSYNEQFF. For the CDR3, the DNA is TGTGCCAGCACTTCTAGCGGGAGCTCCTACAATGAGCAGTTCTTC.

The V call is TRBV19, the J call TRBJ2-7; 11 nucleotides line up with TRBD2. The CDR3 consists of 13 residues. CDR1 LNHDA and CDR2 SQIVND come from the germline V gene (reference sequence). V gave up 8 bases and J gave up 2 bases; unmatched junction bases: 2. The CDR3 region is CASGTSGTYEQYF. The CDR3 DNA is TGTGCCAGTGGGACTAGCGGAACCTACGAGCAGTACTTC.